The clone carrying this T cell receptor (beta chain) was observed a handful of times. What it binds is not known. This record belongs to a study of T-cell reconstitution after alpha-beta-depleted transplantation in children. Study findings and constraints: Recipient T cells and thymic progenitors that survived gave rise to the high TCRbeta diversity observed at day 60 in some patients. Several hundred expanded graft clones reportedly gave rise to the alpha-beta T cells present about two months after transplant.

It was with unique molecular identifiers that the TCRbeta library was prepared. Using its own MiXCR run on the PCR reads, TCRdb lists one record per CDR3 protein. The table records about 610,000 distinct CDR3 sequences, roughly 30% of them present only once. The CDR3 spans 17 residues. Germline CDR1 and CDR2: SGHVS and FQNEAQ. V lost 5 bases and J lost 2, with 16 bases in between. The chain is built from TRBV7-8 and TRBJ1-6; a weak D match, TRBD1 (6 bases). The sequences come from PBMCs, collected before TCRalphabeta/CD19-depleted stem cell transplant. This clonotype originated in a boy under three years old with Wiskott-Aldrich syndrome, due to receive a stem cell transplant. The CDR3 sequence is CASSPQRQVPYNSPLHF. As DNA, the CDR3 is TGTGCCAGCAGCCCGCAACGACAGGTTCCCTATAATTCACCCCTCCACTTT. Full variable domain (rest looked up from reference TRBV7-8 and TRBJ1-6): GAGVSQSPRYKVAKRGQDVALRCDPISGHVSLFWYQQALGQGPEFLTYFQNEAQLDKSGLPSDRFFAERPEGSVSTLKIQRTQQEDSAVYLCASSPQRQVPYNSPLHFGNGTRLTVT.